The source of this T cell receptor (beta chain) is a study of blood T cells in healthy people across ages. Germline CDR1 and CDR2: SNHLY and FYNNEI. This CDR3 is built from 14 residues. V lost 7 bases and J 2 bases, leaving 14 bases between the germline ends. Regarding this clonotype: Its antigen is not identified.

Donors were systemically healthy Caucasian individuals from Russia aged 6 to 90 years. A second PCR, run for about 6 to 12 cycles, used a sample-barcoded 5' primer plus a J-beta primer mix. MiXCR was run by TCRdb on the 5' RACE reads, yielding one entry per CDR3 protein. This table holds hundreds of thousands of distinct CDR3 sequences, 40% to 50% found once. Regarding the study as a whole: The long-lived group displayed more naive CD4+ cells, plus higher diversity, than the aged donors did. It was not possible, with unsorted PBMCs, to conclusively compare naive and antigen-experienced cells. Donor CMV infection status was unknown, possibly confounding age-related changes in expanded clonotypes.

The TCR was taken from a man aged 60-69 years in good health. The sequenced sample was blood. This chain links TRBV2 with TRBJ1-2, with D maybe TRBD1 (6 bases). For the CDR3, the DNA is TGTGCCAGCAAGCCAACAGGACAGAACTATGGCTACACCTTC. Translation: CASKPTGQNYGYTF. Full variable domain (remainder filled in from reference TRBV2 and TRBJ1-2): EPEVTQTPSHQVTQMGQEVILRCVPISNHLYFYWYRQILGQKVEFLVSFYNNEISEKSEIFDDQFSVERPDGSNFTLKIRSTKLEDSAMYFCASKPTGQNYGYTFGSGTRLTVV.